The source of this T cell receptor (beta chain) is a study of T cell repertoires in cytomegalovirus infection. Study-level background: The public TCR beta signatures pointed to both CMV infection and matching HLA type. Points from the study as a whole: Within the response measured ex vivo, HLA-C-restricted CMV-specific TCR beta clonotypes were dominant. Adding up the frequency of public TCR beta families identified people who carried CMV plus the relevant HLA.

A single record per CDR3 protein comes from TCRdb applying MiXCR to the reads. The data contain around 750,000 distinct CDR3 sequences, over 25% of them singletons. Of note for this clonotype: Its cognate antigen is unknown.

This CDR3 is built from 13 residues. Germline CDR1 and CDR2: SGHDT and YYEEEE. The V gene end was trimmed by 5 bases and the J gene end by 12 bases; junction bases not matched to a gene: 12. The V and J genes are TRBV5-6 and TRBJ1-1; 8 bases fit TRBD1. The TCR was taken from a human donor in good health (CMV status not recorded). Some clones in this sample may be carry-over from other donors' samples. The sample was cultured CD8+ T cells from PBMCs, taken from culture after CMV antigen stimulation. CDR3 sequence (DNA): TGTGCCAGCAGATCCAGGGGGCCTCCCGAAACTTTCTTT. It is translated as CASRSRGPPETFF.